The 13 T cell receptor beta chains below were found in one sample sequenced in a study of cytomegalovirus exposure and HLA in healthy donors. Use of 60 Vbeta and 13 Jbeta primers characterized the PCR. TCRdb keeps only in-frame clones here, not all; method: immunoSEQ multiplex PCR. Of 150,000 to 200,000 clones listed, roughly 80% are singletons. The material sequenced was PBMCs. These receptors came from a man aged 25-45 years in good health and CMV-seropositive.

The chain links TRBV14 to TRBJ2-1, with D possibly being TRBD2 (5 bases). The V and J ends lost 5 bases and 6 bases respectively, with 17 bases between them. The germline gives CDR1 SGHDN, CDR2 FVKESK. The length of the CDR3 is 15 residues. The CDR3 bases are TGTGCCAGCAGCTCCCCGGCCGCGGCGGGCAATGAGCAGTTCTTC. Translation: CASSSPAAAGNEQFF.

The J gene is TRBJ2-2, the V gene TRBV2, with TRBD2 matching 13 bases. The CDR3 runs to 18 residues. Losses at the gene ends were 3 bases for V and 0 bases for J; bases not matched to a gene: 4. Germline CDR1 and CDR2: SNHLY and FYNNEI. The chain's CDR3 is CASSDTSGGASNTGELFF. The CDR3 DNA follows: TGTGCCAGCAGTGACACTAGCGGGGGGGCCTCGAACACCGGGGAGCTGTTTTTT.

The chain uses TRBV4-2 and TRBJ2-7; 9 bases fit TRBD1. V dropped 0 bases and J dropped 7; count of bases not matched to a gene: 7. CDR1 and CDR2 (germline): LGHNA, YNFKEQ. The CDR3 has 15 residues. The CDR3 DNA is TGTGCCAGCAGCCAAGAGGGACAGGGCGGAAGAGAGCAGTACTTC. Residues: CASSQEGQGGREQYF.

This clone appeared a few times. The chain couples TRBV5-4 to TRBJ2-1, with 12 bases aligning to TRBD2. This CDR3 contains 16 residues. CDR1 is SGHNT and CDR2 is YYREEE in the germline V gene (reference sequence). After removal of 4 bases from V and 5 bases from J, the junction contained 7 bases not matched to a gene. CDR3 DNA: TGTGCCAGCAGCCCCTGGACTAGCGGGGCCGACAATGAGCAGTTCTTC. Its protein product is CASSPWTSGADNEQFF.

The table lists this clone with a count of one. The rearrangement joins TRBV29-1 to TRBJ1-2; 7 bases are shared with TRBD1. J lost 4 bases, V lost 6 bases, and 8 bases had no gene match. The V gene's germline CDR1 is SQVTM and CDR2 ANQGSEA. The CDR3 is 13 amino acids. CDR3 in amino acids: CSVTPGQSYGYTF. Written as DNA, the CDR3 is TGCAGCGTGACTCCGGGACAGAGCTATGGCTACACCTTC.

The chain recombines TRBV4-1 with TRBJ2-7; TRBD2 is a possible D gene (5 bases). Trimming pared 9 bases from V and 3 bases from J, leaving 15 bases between. The CDR3 consists of 13 residues. Germline V gene lookup returns CDR1 MGHRA and CDR2 YSYEKL. The CDR3 reads CASSGGELYEQYF. The CDR3 coding sequence is TGCGCCAGTTCCGGAGGAGAACTCTACGAGCAGTACTTC.

The J gene is TRBJ1-5, the V gene TRBV6-1; TRBD1 matches at 9 bases. Germline loops: CDR1 MNHNS, CDR2 SASEGT. This CDR3 spans 17 amino acids. V shed 1 base, J shed 5 bases, and the junction held 9 bases outside the gene matches. DNA of the CDR3: TGTGCCAGCAGTGAAGAATCCGACAGGGGGATCGATCAGCCCCAGCATTTT. The encoded protein is CASSEESDRGIDQPQHF.

The gene calls are TRBV6-1 and TRBJ1-1; 9 bases line up with TRBD1. Germline lookup yields CDR1 MNHNS and CDR2 SASEGT. The CDR3 loop spans 12 amino acids. V trimming: 6 bases; J trimming: 6 bases; junction bases outside the gene matches: 2. Here the CDR3 reads CASSGQGSEAFF. For the CDR3, the DNA is TGTGCCAGCAGCGGACAGGGGTCTGAAGCTTTCTTT.

V usage is TRBV5-1 and J usage is TRBJ1-1; 7 nucleotides agree with TRBD1. Germline V lookup: CDR1 SGHRS, CDR2 YFSETQ. The CDR3 runs 13 residues. J lost 3 bases, V lost 2 bases, and 1 base had no gene match. The CDR3 protein is CASSLTGDTEAFF. The CDR3, as DNA: TGCGCCAGCAGCTTAACAGGGGACACTGAAGCTTTCTTT.

This clone appeared a few times. The chain employs TRBV6-1 and TRBJ1-4; D is uncertain. The V end lost 10 bases, the J end lost 0 bases, and 12 bases lay between the germline ends. Germline CDR1 reads MNHNS; CDR2 reads SASEGT. The CDR3 length is 14 residues. For the CDR3, the DNA is TGTGCCACATGGCCGTTTGCAACTAATGAAAAACTGTTTTTT. It encodes CATWPFATNEKLFF.

V gene TRBV9 combines with J gene TRBJ2-7, with unresolved D. CDR1 and CDR2 from the germline V gene are SGDLS and YYNGEE. The V and J ends lost 3 bases and 0 bases respectively, with 7 bases between them. This CDR3 is built from 13 residues. The CDR3 region has the DNA TGTGCCAGCAGCGCCGGGTCCTCCTACGAGCAGTACTTC. Translated: CASSAGSSYEQYF. Variable domain in full (rest from reference TRBV9 and TRBJ2-7): DSGVTQTPKHLITATGQRVTLRCSPRSGDLSVYWYQQSLDQGLQFLIQYYNGEERAKGNILERFSAQQFPDLHSELNLSSLELGDSALYFCASSAGSSYEQYFGPGTRLTVT.

The sample holds one count of this clone. In DNA, the CDR3 is TGTGCCAGCAGCCCACCGGGTACCGCCTCAGGGATTCAGTACTTC. Protein product: CASSPPGTASGIQYF. J is TRBJ2-4 and V is TRBV28; TRBD1 might be the D (5 bases). Germline V gives CDR1 MDHEN, CDR2 SYDVKM. The V and J ends lost 6 bases and 10 bases respectively, with 22 bases between them. The CDR3 consists of 15 residues.

V gene TRBV25-1 combines with J gene TRBJ1-4; perhaps TRBD1 as D (5 bases). Germline V CDR1 and CDR2: MGHDK, SYGVNS. V was cut by 2 bases and J by 3 bases, with 16 bases left in between. The CDR3 is 17 amino acids. The chain's CDR3 is CASSETRYQGPNEKLFF. The DNA of the CDR3 is TGTGCCAGCAGTGAAACAAGGTATCAGGGCCCTAATGAAAAACTGTTTTTT.